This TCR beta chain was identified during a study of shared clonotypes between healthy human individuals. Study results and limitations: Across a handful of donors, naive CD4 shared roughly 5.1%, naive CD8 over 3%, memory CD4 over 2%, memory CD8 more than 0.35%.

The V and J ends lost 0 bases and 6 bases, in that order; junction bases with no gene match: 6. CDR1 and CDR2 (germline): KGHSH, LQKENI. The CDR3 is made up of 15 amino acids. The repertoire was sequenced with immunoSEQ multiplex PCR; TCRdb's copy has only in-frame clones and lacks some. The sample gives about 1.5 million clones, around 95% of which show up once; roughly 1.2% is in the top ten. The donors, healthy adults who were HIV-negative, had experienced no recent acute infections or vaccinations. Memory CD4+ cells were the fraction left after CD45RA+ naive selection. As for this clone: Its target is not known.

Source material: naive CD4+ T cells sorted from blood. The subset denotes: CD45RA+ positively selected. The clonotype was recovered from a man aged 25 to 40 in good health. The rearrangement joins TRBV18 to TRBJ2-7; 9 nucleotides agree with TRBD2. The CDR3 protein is CASSPPSIAGAEQYF. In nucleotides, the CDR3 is TGTGCCAGCTCACCACCGAGTATAGCGGGAGCCGAGCAGTACTTC.